These 30 T cell receptor beta chains were all obtained from the same sample, sequenced in a study of tumour-infiltrating T cells in Burkitt lymphoma (dated by TCRdb to 2020 to 2021). To prepare the library, the immunoSEQ multiplex PCR assay was applied. TCRdb retrieved this table from immuneACCESS and kept in-frame rearrangements only. Not all clones are present; in checked studies, unresolved V genes account for under half, and no reason is known for the remainder. The sample contains 150 to 200 clones, around 30% of them found a single time. The ten most abundant clones make up around 8.8% of the sample. The specimen was tumor tissue. All receptors come from a human donor with Burkitt lymphoma.

This clone has just a few counts. The V call is TRBV14, the J call TRBJ1-2; a weak D match, TRBD1 (6 bases). V lost 0 bases to trimming and J lost 5 bases, with 16 bases between them. Germline-derived CDR1 and CDR2 are SGHDN and FVKESK. The CDR3 spans 16 residues. The CDR3 DNA is TGTGCCAGCAGCCAAGAGGTGGGGGCGCTGGGTTATGGCTACACCTTC. Protein product: CASSQEVGALGYGYTF.

The table lists this clone with a few counts. The chain recombines TRBV19 with TRBJ2-5; D is possibly TRBD2 (5 bases). Germline V CDR1 and CDR2: LNHDA, SQIVND (reference sequence). V lost 1 base to trimming and J lost 6 bases, with 12 bases between them. This CDR3 comprises 14 residues. The CDR3 spells CASSIGGAQQTQYF. CDR3 nucleotide sequence: TGTGCCAGTAGTATAGGGGGAGCTCAACAGACCCAGTACTTC.

The rearrangement uses TRBV9 and TRBJ1-1; 8 positions match TRBD1. This CDR3 region has 15 residues. The V gene end was trimmed by 5 bases and the J gene end by 1 base; junction bases not matched to a gene: 7. Germline V gives CDR1 SGDLS, CDR2 YYNGEE. The CDR3 sequence is CASSTTGGGNTEAFF. In DNA form, the CDR3 reads TGTGCCAGCAGTACTACAGGGGGGGGGAACACTGAAGCTTTCTTT. The full variable domain, completed using reference TRBV9 and TRBJ1-1, is DSGVTQTPKHLITATGQRVTLRCSPRSGDLSVYWYQQSLDQGLQFLIQYYNGEERAKGNILERFSAQQFPDLHSELNLSSLELGDSALYFCASSTTGGGNTEAFFGQGTRLTVV.

A remark on this clone: One junction end does not reproduce the germline sequence, and a read error may be involved. The chain's CDR3 is CASSIREPF. The CDR3 DNA sequence: TGTGCCAGTAGTATAAGGGAACCCTTC. The chain joins TRBV19 to TRBJ2-7; D is uncertain. The CDR3 sequence is 9 residues long. CDR1 and CDR2 from the germline V gene are LNHDA and SQIVND (reference sequence). Complete variable domain (other parts from reference TRBV19 and TRBJ2-7): DGGITQSPKYLFRKEGQNVTLSCEQNLNHDAMYWYRQDPGQGLRLIYYSQIVNDFQKGDIAEGYSVSREKKESFPLTVTSAQKNPTAFYLCASSIREPFGPGTRLTVT.

A few counts support this clone. V is TRBV7-9 and J is TRBJ1-1; unclear D gene. Germline V lookup: CDR1 SEHNR, CDR2 FQNEAQ (reference sequence). Trimming took off 5 bases at V and 2 bases at J, with 3 bases between the two ends. The CDR3 consists of 11 residues. The CDR3: CASSLNTEAFF. The CDR3, as DNA: TGTGCCAGCAGCCTCAACACTGAAGCTTTCTTT.

The rearrangement links TRBV5-8 to TRBJ2-3, with D uncertain. From germline, CDR1 is SGHTS and CDR2 YDEGEE. The CDR3 contains 12 residues. V dropped 0 bases and J dropped 6 bases, with 5 bases sitting between them. The CDR3 nucleotides read TGTGCCAGCAGCTTGGCCAGGGATACGCAGTATTTT. Protein sequence: CASSLARDTQYF.

The CDR3 protein is CSVSGTSVYNEQFF. In nucleotides, the CDR3 is TGCAGCGTCTCCGGGACTAGCGTCTACAATGAGCAGTTCTTC. The chain has TRBV29-1 and TRBJ2-1; 10 nucleotides match TRBD2. V was clipped by 6 bases and J by 3 bases; unmatched bases: 5. CDR3 length equals 14 residues. In germline, CDR1 is SQVTM, CDR2 ANQGSEA.

This rearrangement joins TRBV28 to TRBJ1-4, with 7 bases lining up with TRBD1. Losses at the gene ends were 6 bases for V and 5 bases for J; bases not matched to a gene: 3. The CDR3 extends over 13 amino acids. The germline V gene encodes CDR1 MDHEN and CDR2 SYDVKM. CDR3 protein: CASSRDRNEKLFF. Written as DNA, the CDR3 is TGTGCCAGCAGCCGGGACAGAAATGAAAAACTGTTTTTT.

J is TRBJ1-1 and V is TRBV2, with 8 bases identical to TRBD1. With V trimmed by 2 bases and J by 0 bases, 2 bases remained unmatched. This CDR3 has 15 amino acids. Germline values: CDR1 SNHLY, CDR2 FYNNEI. CDR3: CASSEQGALNTEAFF. The CDR3 DNA is TGTGCCAGCAGTGAACAGGGGGCCCTGAACACTGAAGCTTTCTTT. Full variable domain (rest looked up from reference TRBV2 and TRBJ1-1): EPEVTQTPSHQVTQMGQEVILRCVPISNHLYFYWYRQILGQKVEFLVSFYNNEISEKSEIFDDQFSVERPDGSNFTLKIRSTKLEDSAMYFCASSEQGALNTEAFFGQGTRLTVV.

The CDR3 sequence: CASSIERGQAFF. The DNA of the CDR3 is TGTGCCAGTAGTATTGAGAGGGGGCAAGCTTTCTTT. The rearrangement uses TRBV19 and TRBJ1-1; TRBD1 matches 7 bases. Losses at the gene ends were 3 bases for V and 9 bases for J; bases not matched to a gene: 4. The length of the CDR3 is 12 residues. Germline V lookup: CDR1 LNHDA, CDR2 SQIVND (reference sequence).

The sample holds a few counts of this clone. The rearrangement links TRBV27 to TRBJ2-7; perhaps TRBD2 as D (6 bases). Germline CDR1 MNHEY, CDR2 SMNVEV (reference sequence). This CDR3 region has 15 residues. Trimming took off 8 bases at V and 3 bases at J, with 20 bases between the two ends. The chain's CDR3 is CASRQNRDSVYEQYF. CDR3 bases: TGTGCCAGCCGGCAAAATCGGGACTCAGTCTACGAGCAGTACTTC.

The chain employs TRBV9 and TRBJ1-1; D remains ambiguous. CDR1 and CDR2 from the germline V gene are SGDLS and YYNGEE. The CDR3 has 12 residues. V was trimmed by 1 base and J by 7 bases, leaving 8 bases between them. The CDR3 is CASSVLEGEAFF. CDR3 sequence (DNA): TGTGCCAGCAGCGTATTAGAGGGTGAAGCTTTCTTT.

This clone showed up just a few times. The chain couples TRBV27 to TRBJ2-1; no definite D call. This CDR3 has 14 residues. The V gene's germline CDR1 is MNHEY and CDR2 SMNVEV (reference sequence). Trimming took 7 bases from V and 4 from J, leaving 14 bases between them. CDR3 nucleotides: TGTGCCAGCAAAGACCTGACAATATACAATGAGCAGTTCTTC. Its translation: CASKDLTIYNEQFF.

The V and J genes are TRBV14 and TRBJ1-1, with D uncertain. The CDR3 is made up of 14 amino acids. The V and J ends lost 5 bases and 1 base respectively, with 11 bases between them. Germline CDR1 reads SGHDN; CDR2 reads FVKESK. The chain's CDR3 is CASSSQASNTEAFF. The CDR3 DNA follows: TGTGCCAGCAGCTCCCAGGCTTCGAACACTGAAGCTTTCTTT.

This clone was seen a handful of times. The chain recombines TRBV6-5 with TRBJ1-5; the D gene is possibly TRBD1 (6 bases). The CDR3 consists of 15 residues. In germline, CDR1 is MNHEY, CDR2 SVGAGI. Trimming removed 4 bases from V and 2 bases from J, with 12 bases in between. As DNA, the CDR3 is TGTGCCAGCAGTTCCGGGACAAGGGGCAATCAGCCCCAGCATTTT. Translated, it gives CASSSGTRGNQPQHF.

For the CDR3, the DNA is TGTGCCAGCAGTGGAGGGGGGGAAAAACTGTTTTTT. Protein sequence: CASSGGGEKLFF. The V call is TRBV27, the J call TRBJ1-4, with D possibly being TRBD1 (6 bases). Germline CDR1 and CDR2: MNHEY and SMNVEV (reference sequence). The CDR3 totals 12 residues. Trimming pared 5 bases from V and 8 bases from J, leaving 9 bases between. Using reference TRBV27 and TRBJ1-4 for the parts outside the CDR3, the full variable domain is EAQVTQNPRYLITVTGKKLTVTCSQNMNHEYMSWYRQDPGLGLRQIYYSMNVEVTDKGDVPEGYKVSRKEKRNFPLILESPSPNQTSLYFCASSGGGEKLFFGSGTQLSVL.

A few counts support this clone. The V and J genes are TRBV29-1 and TRBJ1-4; tentative D call: TRBD1 (5 bases). Germline CDR1 and CDR2: SQVTM and ANQGSEA. The ends were cut back, 7 bases at V and 4 bases at J, with 7 bases in the middle. CDR3 length equals 11 residues. The CDR3 DNA follows: TGCAGCGCAGGGTTTAATGAAAAACTGTTTTTT. Its translation is CSAGFNEKLFF.

V and J are TRBV9 and TRBJ2-1, with D possibly matching TRBD2 (6 bases). The CDR3 extends over 13 amino acids. Germline V gene sequence: CDR1 SGDLS, CDR2 YYNGEE. V was shortened by 0 bases and J by 10 bases, with 11 bases between the two germline ends. CDR3 sequence: CASSVGRAGEQFF. Here the CDR3 DNA reads TGTGCCAGCAGCGTAGGACGGGCGGGGGAGCAGTTCTTC. Full variable domain (remainder filled in from reference TRBV9 and TRBJ2-1): DSGVTQTPKHLITATGQRVTLRCSPRSGDLSVYWYQQSLDQGLQFLIQYYNGEERAKGNILERFSAQQFPDLHSELNLSSLELGDSALYFCASSVGRAGEQFFGPGTRLTVL.

The chain employs TRBV30 and TRBJ2-4; TRBD1 aligns across 7 bases. CDR3 length: 15 amino acids. V shed 1 base and J 2 bases; nucleotides not matched to a gene: 5. Per the germline V gene, CDR1 is GTSNPN and CDR2 is SVGIG (reference sequence). CDR3 in amino acids: CAWSAGGMTKNIQYF. The CDR3, as DNA: TGTGCCTGGAGTGCAGGGGGTATGACCAAAAACATTCAGTACTTC.

This chain joins TRBV4-2 and TRBJ1-4; 8 bases align to TRBD1. V trimming: 4 bases; J trimming: 3 bases; junction bases outside the gene matches: 4. The length of the CDR3 is 15 residues. The germline V gene encodes CDR1 LGHNA and CDR2 YNFKEQ. In DNA, the CDR3 is TGTGCCAGCAGCCGCGAACAGGGGGCTAATGAAAAACTGTTTTTT. Its translation is CASSREQGANEKLFF.

The J gene is TRBJ2-1, the V gene TRBV11-2, with 7 bases that match TRBD2. Germline trimming cut 5 bases from V and 4 bases from J; bases unmatched to any gene: 8. CDR3 size: 15 residues. Germline CDR1 and CDR2: SGHAT and FQNNGV. In DNA form, the CDR3 reads TGTGCCAGCAGCGGGGGGGGGACTACTTACAATGAGCAGTTCTTC. Protein sequence: CASSGGGTTYNEQFF.

V is TRBV2 and J is TRBJ2-1; 11 bases line up with TRBD2. V lost 5 bases and J lost 5; bases outside the gene matches: 2. CDR1 and CDR2 (germline): SNHLY, FYNNEI. The length of the CDR3 is 14 residues. CDR3 residues: CASSLAGGHNEQFF. CDR3 DNA: TGTGCCAGCAGTCTAGCGGGAGGCCACAATGAGCAGTTCTTC.

The V call is TRBV5-2, the J call TRBJ1-2. TRBV5-2 is assigned pseudogene status. This CDR3 has 15 amino acids. The CDR3 loop is CASNVVVRKTYGYTF. DNA of the CDR3: TGTGCCAGCAACGTTGTAGTACGAAAGACCTATGGCTACACCTTC.

V and J are TRBV6-1 and TRBJ2-1; maybe TRBD1 (5 bases). V was clipped by 7 bases and J by 6 bases, with 13 bases between them. This CDR3 has 13 residues. Per the germline V gene, CDR1 is MNHNS and CDR2 is SASEGT. The CDR3 region has the DNA TGTGCCAGCAACCAGGGTTGGGGCAATGAGCAGTTCTTC. Translated, it gives CASNQGWGNEQFF.

This clone occurred a few times. The chain joins TRBV7-9 to TRBJ1-5; D is possibly TRBD1 (5 bases). Germline values: CDR1 SEHNR, CDR2 FQNEAQ (reference sequence). Trimming removed 6 bases at V and 0 bases at J, with 9 bases between. This CDR3 contains 14 residues. DNA for the CDR3: TGTGCCAGCAGTGGGGCTTATAGCAATCAGCCCCAGCATTTT. As protein: CASSGAYSNQPQHF.

V is TRBV5-1 and J is TRBJ2-7, with D possibly being TRBD2 (6 bases). The CDR3 is made up of 13 amino acids. The germline gives CDR1 SGHRS, CDR2 YFSETQ. With 7 bases removed from V and 5 bases from J, the gap between germline ends came to 16 bases. CDR3 loop: CASARGGLDEQYF. The CDR3 DNA reads TGCGCCAGCGCCCGTGGAGGGCTGGACGAGCAGTACTTC.

The chain uses TRBV11-2 and TRBJ2-5, with D unclear. CDR1 is SGHAT, CDR2 FQNNGV, per germline. V dropped 3 bases and J dropped 2 bases, with 4 bases sitting between them. The CDR3 is 12 amino acids. For the CDR3, the DNA is TGTGCCAGCAGCTTGATGCAAGAGACCCAGTACTTC. Its translation is CASSLMQETQYF.

The CDR3 spells CASSLGTGDYNEQFF. CDR3 nucleotide sequence: TGTGCCAGCAGCTTGGGGACAGGGGACTACAATGAGCAGTTCTTC. This chain joins TRBV11-2 and TRBJ2-1, with 10 bases aligning to TRBD1. Germline V gives CDR1 SGHAT, CDR2 FQNNGV. This CDR3 has 15 residues. J gave up 3 bases and V 3 bases, and 2 bases lay outside the gene matches.

The chain uses TRBV28 and TRBJ2-7, with D hard to call. CDR1 and CDR2 (germline): MDHEN, SYDVKM. The CDR3 has 14 amino acids. V was shortened by 3 bases and J by 3 bases, with 12 bases between the two germline ends. The CDR3 region has the DNA TGTGCCAGCAGTTTGTCAGCAGTTCGCTACGAGCAGTACTTC. Protein sequence: CASSLSAVRYEQYF.

This clone was picked up a small number of times. The chain employs TRBV4-2 and TRBJ2-2, with 7 bases aligning to TRBD2. This CDR3 spans 16 amino acids. From germline, CDR1 is LGHNA and CDR2 YNFKEQ. J lost 1 base, V lost 0 bases, and 2 bases had no gene match. DNA of the CDR3: TGTGCCAGCAGCCAAGAGCTAGCGGAGAACACCGGGGAGCTGTTTTTT. Translating it yields CASSQELAENTGELFF.